The clone carrying this T cell receptor (beta chain) was seen ten or more times. No antigen is known for it. Genomic DNA provided the template from which TCR beta VDJ and CDR3 profiles were obtained. MiXCR was run by TCRdb on the reads, yielding one entry per CDR3 protein. Here the sample spans about 110,000 distinct CDR3 sequences, roughly 51% being singletons. This CDR3 has 14 residues. The V and J ends lost 5 bases and 1 base respectively, with 11 bases between them. Germline CDR1 reads PRHDT; CDR2 reads FYEKMQ (reference sequence). These data originate in a study of CD8+CD57+ T cells in acquired aplastic anemia. About the research overall: Recorded DNA amounts for sorted CD4+ and CD8+ cells had an average of approximately 3.2 ug. Healthy donors gave approximately 10 million reads on average for CD4+ cells. The study, taken as a whole, reports: Researchers report that about 29 CD8+ CDR3 sequences appeared in both patients and controls. CD8+ Simpson's diversity showed no significant patient-control difference.

This TCR was recovered from a human donor in good health, serving as a control. The V call is TRBV13, the J call TRBJ1-2, with D possibly being TRBD1 (6 bases). The source material was sorted CD4+, CD8+, or CD8+CD57+ T cells (not recorded which) from PBMCs. CDR3 region: CASSPDSVNYGYTF. Here the CDR3 DNA reads TGTGCCAGCAGCCCGGACAGCGTTAACTATGGCTACACCTTC.